These T cell receptor beta chains were read from a single sample in a study of shared clonotypes between healthy human individuals. TCRdb's copy holds only in-frame clones and misses some; the assay was immunoSEQ multiplex PCR. The sample lists roughly 2.6 million clones; around 94% were seen once. The specimen sequenced was naive CD4+ T cells sorted from blood. These receptors were taken from a man aged 18 to 29 in good health. The CDR3 runs from the conserved cysteine through the conserved F or W. A D gene is named only where the DNA matches it firmly. Rows give clone size only sometimes, using once, few, many, or a class for an expanded clone.

size	V	J	D	CDR3	DNA
NA	TRBV28	TRBJ2-1	NA	CATRSSYNEQFF	TGTGCCACCCGGAGTTCCTACAATGAGCAGTTCTTC
NA	TRBV5-1	TRBJ2-7	NA	CASRQDSGMGSGEQYF	TGCGCCAGCAGACAAGACAGTGGCATGGGATCGGGCGAGCAGTACTTC
NA	TRBV19	TRBJ2-2	NA	CASREGGTPWVFF	TGTGCCAGTAGGGAAGGAGGGACCCCTTGGGTGTTTTTT
NA	TRBV7-8	TRBJ1-4	NA	CASSLGGGEKLFF	TGTGCCAGCAGCTTAGGCGGGGGTGAAAAACTGTTTTTT
NA	TRBV4-1	TRBJ2-7	TRBD1	CASSQGDSFSYEQYF	TGCGCCAGCAGCCAAGGGGACAGTTTCTCCTACGAGCAGTACTTC
NA	TRBV19	TRBJ2-1	TRBD1	CASRDRGRGYNEQFF	TGTGCCAGTCGGGACAGGGGGCGCGGATACAATGAGCAGTTCTTC
NA	TRBV18	TRBJ2-1	NA	CASSPPTNNEQFF	TGTGCCAGCTCACCACCGACGAACAATGAGCAGTTCTTC
few	TRBV19	TRBJ1-5	NA	CASSIPNLWSSNQPQHF	TGTGCCAGTAGTATACCCAACCTCTGGTCTAGCAATCAGCCCCAGCATTTT
NA	TRBV5-1	TRBJ1-5	TRBD1	CASSLATGDSNQPQHF	TGCGCCAGCAGCTTGGCGACAGGGGATAGCAATCAGCCCCAGCATTTT
NA	TRBV27	TRBJ1-5	NA	CASSSTAPGLTYSNQPQHF	TGTGCCAGCAGTTCCACCGCGCCGGGACTAACGTATAGCAATCAGCCCCAGCATTTT
NA	TRBV2	TRBJ1-2	NA	CASRLQTGGDYGYTF	TGTGCCAGCAGACTCCAGACCGGTGGAGACTATGGCTACACCTTC
NA	TRBV30	TRBJ2-7	TRBD2	CASSGGSSYEQYF	TGTGCCTCCAGCGGGGGGTCTTCCTACGAGCAGTACTTC
NA	TRBV28	TRBJ2-2	TRBD2	CASSYQGGSTGELFF	TGTGCCAGCAGTTATCAGGGCGGGAGCACCGGGGAGCTGTTTTTT
NA	TRBV6-1	TRBJ1-6	NA	CASSEKGREGSPLHF	TGTGCCAGCAGTGAAAAGGGGAGGGAAGGCTCACCCCTCCACTTT
NA	TRBV19	TRBJ2-3	NA	CASSSFRGTSTDTQYF	TGTGCCAGTAGTTCTTTCAGGGGAACTAGCACAGATACGCAGTATTTT
NA	TRBV10-3	TRBJ1-6	TRBD1	CAISELGQGHSPLHF	TGTGCCATCAGTGAGTTGGGACAGGGACATTCACCCCTCCACTTT
NA	TRBV5-1	TRBJ1-3	TRBD1	CASSTDTGTENTIYF	TGCGCCAGCAGCACGGACACCGGGACAGAGAACACCATATATTTT
NA	TRBV5-1	TRBJ1-1	TRBD1	CASSPRGQGRTEAFF	TGCGCCAGCAGCCCCCGGGGACAGGGGAGGACTGAAGCTTTCTTT
NA	TRBV7-9	TRBJ1-2	NA	CASSLEQGFSNYGYTF	TGTGCCAGCAGCTTAGAACAGGGCTTCTCTAACTATGGCTACACCTTC
NA	TRBV5-1	TRBJ2-1	NA	CASSLANPYRTKNEQFF	TGCGCCAGCAGCTTGGCCAACCCTTATAGGACCAAGAATGAGCAGTTCTTC
NA	TRBV19	TRBJ2-3	TRBD1	CASSMSSGGDTDTQYF	TGTGCCAGTAGTATGAGTTCAGGGGGAGACACAGATACGCAGTATTTT
NA	TRBV30	TRBJ2-7	TRBD1	CAYTGEYEQYF	TGTGCCTACACAGGGGAGTACGAGCAGTACTTC
NA	TRBV13	TRBJ2-2	TRBD2	CASSLKRSGGSGELFF	TGTGCCAGCAGCTTAAAGAGGAGCGGGGGATCGGGGGAGCTGTTTTTT
NA	TRBV6-1	TRBJ2-7	NA	CASSEARQVSYEQYF	TGTGCCAGCAGTGAAGCCCGGCAGGTCTCCTACGAGCAGTACTTC
NA	TRBV19	TRBJ1-1	NA	CASSNPAGAKTEAFF	TGTGCCAGTAGTAACCCCGCGGGGGCAAAGACTGAAGCTTTCTTT
once	TRBV28	TRBJ2-2	NA	CASSFSGGTGELFF	TGTGCCAGCAGTTTCTCTGGTGGAACCGGGGAGCTGTTTTTT
NA	TRBV28	TRBJ2-3	TRBD2	CASSGTSGGTDTQYF	TGTGCCAGCAGTGGGACTAGCGGGGGCACAGATACGCAGTATTTT
NA	TRBV11-2	TRBJ2-7	NA	CASSPPERGRYEQYF	TGTGCCAGCAGCCCTCCCGAGCGAGGGAGGTACGAGCAGTACTTC
NA	TRBV7-2	TRBJ2-7	NA	CASSLTYEQYF	TGTGCCAGCAGCCTGACCTACGAGCAGTACTTC
NA	TRBV18	TRBJ1-6	NA	CASSPTTYNSPLHF	TGTGCCAGCTCACCAACCACCTATAATTCACCCCTCCACTTT
NA	TRBV6-5	TRBJ1-5	TRBD1	CASKTGRDQPQHF	TGTGCCAGCAAGACAGGGAGAGATCAGCCCCAGCATTTT
NA	TRBV5-1	TRBJ2-3	NA	CASRNWAGTDTQYF	TGCGCCAGCAGGAATTGGGCCGGCACAGATACGCAGTATTTT
NA	TRBV10-2	TRBJ2-1	NA	CATLYNEQFF	TGCGCCACCCTGTACAATGAGCAGTTCTTC
NA	TRBV6-1	TRBJ1-5	NA	CASSEVGRDQPQHF	TGTGCCAGCAGTGAAGTAGGCAGGGATCAGCCCCAGCATTTT
NA	TRBV9	TRBJ2-3	TRBD2	CASSPSGSTDTQYF	TGTGCCAGCAGCCCTAGCGGAAGCACAGATACGCAGTATTTT